This TCR beta chain was recorded in a study of monozygotic twins with inflammatory bowel disease. The CDR3 is made up of 13 amino acids. From germline, CDR1 is GTSNPN and CDR2 SVGIG (reference sequence). A total RNA quantity of about 4,000 ng went into each TCR library. TCRdb reprocessed the 5' RACE reads and reports one entry per CDR3 protein, with no DNA. Its listing shows some 150,000 distinct CDR3 sequences. The specimen was blood. The gene calls are TRBV30 and TRBJ2-2. The origin of this receptor is a human donor with ulcerative colitis or Crohn's disease, or a healthy co-twin of an affected twin (not recorded which). The CDR3 is CAWSVANTGELFF. Full variable domain (rest looked up from reference TRBV30 and TRBJ2-2): SQTIHQWPATLVQPVGSPLSLECTVEGTSNPNLYWYRQAAGRGLQLLFYSVGIGQISSEVPQNLSASRPQDRQFILSSKKLLLSDSGFYLCAWSVANTGELFFGEGSRLTVL.